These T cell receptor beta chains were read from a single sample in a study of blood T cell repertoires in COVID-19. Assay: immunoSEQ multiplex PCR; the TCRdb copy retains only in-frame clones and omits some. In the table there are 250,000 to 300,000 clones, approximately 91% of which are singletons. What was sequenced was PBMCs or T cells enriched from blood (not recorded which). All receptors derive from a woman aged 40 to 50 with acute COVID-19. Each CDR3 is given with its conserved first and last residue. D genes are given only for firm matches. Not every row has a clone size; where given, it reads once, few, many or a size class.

CASSLLSGQGEAFF | TGTGCCAGCAGTTTATTATCGGGACAGGGCGAAGCTTTCTTT | TRBD1 | NA | TRBJ1-1 | TRBV27
CASSWSGNEKLFF | TGTGCCAGCTCGTGGTCGGGTAATGAAAAACTGTTTTTT | NA | once | TRBJ1-4 | TRBV18
CASSQENLGDNEQFF | TGCGCCAGCAGCCAAGAAAACCTAGGAGACAATGAGCAGTTCTTC | NA | NA | TRBJ2-1 | TRBV4-1
CASSLGAGLPITGELFF | TGTGCCAGCAGCTTAGGGGCGGGACTACCTATCACCGGGGAGCTGTTTTTT | TRBD2 | NA | TRBJ2-2 | TRBV11-2
CASSLRTGATGELFF | TGTGCCAGCAGCCTCCGGACAGGGGCCACCGGGGAGCTGTTTTTT | TRBD1 | NA | TRBJ2-2 | TRBV11-3
CASSPDRAVYQPQHF | TGTGCCAGCAGCCCGGACAGGGCTGTCTATCAGCCCCAGCATTTT | TRBD1 | NA | TRBJ1-5 | TRBV5-8
CASSLWVVGESGNTIYF | TGTGCCAGCAGTTTATGGGTCGTAGGGGAATCTGGAAACACCATATATTTT | NA | NA | TRBJ1-3 | TRBV27
CARSPQGRKQFF | TGTGCCAGGAGTCCCCAGGGGCGAAAGCAGTTCTTC | NA | once | TRBJ2-1 | TRBV3-1/TRBV3-2
CASSLGTVKKTQYF | TGTGCCAGCAGCCTCGGGACAGTCAAGAAGACCCAGTACTTC | TRBD1 | NA | TRBJ2-5 | TRBV5-6
CASSLFALNEQFF | TGTGCCAGCAGTTTATTCGCGCTCAATGAGCAGTTCTTC | NA | NA | TRBJ2-1 | TRBV27
CASSAQLGGEKETQYF | TGTGCCAGCAGCGCCCAGTTGGGCGGGGAAAAAGAGACCCAGTACTTC | NA | NA | TRBJ2-5 | TRBV9
CASSQDGTYQDRASKNIQYF | TGCGCCAGCAGCCAAGATGGTACATATCAGGACAGAGCTTCCAAAAACATTCAGTACTTC | NA | NA | TRBJ2-4 | TRBV4-3
CASGDRHSNQPQHF | TGTGCCAGTGGAGACAGACATAGCAATCAGCCCCAGCATTTT | NA | NA | TRBJ1-5 | TRBV19
CASSTGLAQETQYF | TGTGCCAGCAGCACAGGACTAGCGCAAGAGACCCAGTACTTC | TRBD2 | NA | TRBJ2-5 | TRBV11-3
CASSQDRDRGTEAFF | TGTGCCAGCAGCCAAGACCGGGACAGGGGAACTGAAGCTTTCTTT | TRBD1 | NA | TRBJ1-1 | TRBV11-2
CASSESTVLLQSTF | TGTGCCAGCAGTGAATCTACAGTTCTTCTCCAATCGACCTTC | NA | NA | TRBJ1-2 | TRBV6-1
CASSFTGLNTEAFF | TGTGCCAGCAGCTTCACAGGGTTGAACACTGAAGCTTTCTTT | NA | NA | TRBJ1-1 | TRBV11-2
CASSELQDTEAFF | TGTGCCAGCAGCGAGTTGCAGGACACTGAAGCTTTCTTT | NA | NA | TRBJ1-1 | TRBV2
CASSQDLLVETQYF | TGTGCCAGCAGCCAAGATCTTCTAGTAGAGACCCAGTACTTC | NA | NA | TRBJ2-5 | TRBV14
CASSSRQGINYGYTF | TGTGCCAGCAGCTCGCGACAGGGGATTAACTATGGCTACACCTTC | TRBD1 | NA | TRBJ1-2 | TRBV11-3
CASRSEGNQPQHF | TGTGCCAGTAGAAGCGAGGGTAATCAGCCCCAGCATTTT | NA | NA | TRBJ1-5 | TRBV19
CASSLLGAGGSYEQYF | TGTGCCAGCAGTTTATTAGGAGCCGGGGGCTCCTACGAGCAGTACTTC | NA | NA | TRBJ2-7 | TRBV27
CASSQAPWDTLNTEAFF | TGTGCCAGCAGCCAAGCCCCGTGGGACACCCTGAACACTGAAGCTTTCTTT | NA | NA | TRBJ1-1 | TRBV4-2
CATSDLDRHEAFF | TGTGCCACCAGTGATCTGGACAGGCATGAAGCTTTCTTT | TRBD1 | NA | TRBJ1-1 | TRBV24-1
CASSPARGRYGYTF | TGTGCCAGCAGCCCGGCCAGGGGTCGGTATGGCTACACCTTC | NA | NA | TRBJ1-2 | TRBV3-1/TRBV3-2
CASSWGAEVVYGYTF | TGCGCCAGCAGCTGGGGAGCTGAGGTTGTATATGGCTACACCTTC | NA | NA | TRBJ1-2 | TRBV5-1
CATSASGNTGELFF | TGTGCCACCAGTGCGTCAGGGAACACCGGGGAGCTGTTTTTT | NA | NA | TRBJ2-2 | TRBV24-1
CASSLWSEAGNTIYF | TGTGCCAGCAGTCTATGGTCCGAGGCGGGTAACACCATATATTTT | NA | NA | TRBJ1-3 | TRBV28
CASSLGKREGTDTQYF | TGCGCCAGCAGCCTAGGGAAGCGGGAGGGCACAGATACGCAGTATTTT | TRBD2 | NA | TRBJ2-3 | TRBV5-1
CASSFGTREAFF | TGTGCCAGCAGTTTTGGGACACGAGAAGCTTTCTTT | NA | NA | TRBJ1-1 | TRBV12-3/TRBV12-4
CASRPSGGYNEQFF | TGTGCCAGCAGACCTAGCGGGGGTTACAATGAGCAGTTCTTC | TRBD2 | NA | TRBJ2-1 | TRBV6-2/TRBV6-3
CASSRTQNLWDTQYF | TGCGCCAGCAGCCGGACTCAGAACCTCTGGGATACGCAGTATTTT | NA | NA | TRBJ2-3 | TRBV5-1
CASSEFDRGNSPLHF | TGCGCCAGCAGTGAGTTCGACAGGGGTAATTCACCCCTCCACTTT | TRBD1 | NA | TRBJ1-6 | TRBV10-2
CASSINGNTEAFF | TGTGCCAGTAGTATAAACGGGAACACTGAAGCTTTCTTT | NA | NA | TRBJ1-1 | TRBV19
CASSLHSGETQYF | TGTGCCAGCAGTTTGCACAGTGGAGAGACCCAGTACTTC | NA | NA | TRBJ2-5 | TRBV12-3/TRBV12-4
CASSGRTSGSYEQYF | TGTGCCAGCAGCGGACGGACTAGCGGATCTTACGAGCAGTACTTC | TRBD2 | NA | TRBJ2-7 | TRBV11-2
CASSPTFYEQYF | TGTGCCAGCAGCCCTACTTTCTACGAGCAGTACTTC | NA | NA | TRBJ2-7 | TRBV12-3/TRBV12-4
CASILQKTTNEKLFF | TGTGCCAGCATTTTACAGAAAACAACTAATGAAAAACTGTTTTTT | NA | NA | TRBJ1-4 | TRBV2
CATSRLTGVDEQYF | TGTGCCACCAGCAGGTTAACGGGAGTAGACGAGCAGTACTTC | NA | once | TRBJ2-7 | TRBV15
CSARVTESYTF | TGCAGTGCTAGAGTAACCGAGAGCTACACCTTC | NA | NA | TRBJ1-2 | TRBV20-1
CASSQTSPTGELFF | TGCGCCAGCAGCCAAACTAGTCCAACCGGGGAGCTGTTTTTT | NA | NA | TRBJ2-2 | TRBV4-1
CASSRRQGGGNTEAFF | TGCGCCAGCAGCCGGAGACAGGGAGGTGGAAACACTGAAGCTTTCTTT | TRBD1 | few | TRBJ1-1 | TRBV5-1
CASSGGLQPQHF | TGTGCCAGCAGTGGGGGGCTTCAGCCCCAGCATTTT | NA | NA | TRBJ1-5 | TRBV2
CASSPGQGAEKLFF | TGTGCCAGCAGCCCAGGACAGGGGGCTGAAAAACTGTTTTTT | TRBD1 | NA | TRBJ1-4 | TRBV5-8
CASSIGQSRTEAFF | TGTGCCAGTAGTATAGGACAGTCGAGGACTGAAGCTTTCTTT | NA | NA | TRBJ1-1 | TRBV19